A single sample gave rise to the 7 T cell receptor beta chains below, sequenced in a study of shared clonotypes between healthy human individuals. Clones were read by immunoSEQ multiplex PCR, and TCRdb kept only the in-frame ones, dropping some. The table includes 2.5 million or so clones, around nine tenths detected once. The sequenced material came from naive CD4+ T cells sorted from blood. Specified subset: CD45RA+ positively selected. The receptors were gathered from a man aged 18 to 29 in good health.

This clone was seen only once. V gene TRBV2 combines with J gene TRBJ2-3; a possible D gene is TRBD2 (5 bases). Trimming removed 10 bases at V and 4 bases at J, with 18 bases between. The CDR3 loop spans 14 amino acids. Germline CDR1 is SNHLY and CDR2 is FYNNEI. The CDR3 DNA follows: TGTGCCACCCGCCCACTAGTTTTCTCAGATACGCAGTATTTT. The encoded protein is CATRPLVFSDTQYF.

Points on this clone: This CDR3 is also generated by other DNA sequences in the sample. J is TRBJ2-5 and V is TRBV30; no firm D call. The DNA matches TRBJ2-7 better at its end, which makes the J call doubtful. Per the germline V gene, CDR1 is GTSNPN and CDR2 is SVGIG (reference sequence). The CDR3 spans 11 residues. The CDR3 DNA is TGTGCCTGGAGTGTAAAGGACGAGCAGTACTTC. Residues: CAWSVKDEQYF.

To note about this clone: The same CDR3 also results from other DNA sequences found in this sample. The CDR3 DNA sequence: TGTGCCTGGACGCGGGGCGAGACCCAGTACTTC. Amino acids: CAWTRGETQYF. This rearrangement joins TRBV30 to TRBJ2-5; TRBD2 might be the D (6 bases). V dropped 4 bases and J dropped 5 bases, with 8 bases sitting between them. The germline V gene encodes CDR1 GTSNPN and CDR2 SVGIG (reference sequence). The CDR3 spans 11 residues.

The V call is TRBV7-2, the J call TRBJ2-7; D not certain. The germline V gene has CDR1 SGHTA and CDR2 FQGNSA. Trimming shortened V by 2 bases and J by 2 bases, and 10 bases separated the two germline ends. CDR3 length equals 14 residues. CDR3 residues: CASSLPPRTYEQYF. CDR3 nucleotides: TGTGCCAGCAGCTTACCCCCCCGCACCTACGAGCAGTACTTC.

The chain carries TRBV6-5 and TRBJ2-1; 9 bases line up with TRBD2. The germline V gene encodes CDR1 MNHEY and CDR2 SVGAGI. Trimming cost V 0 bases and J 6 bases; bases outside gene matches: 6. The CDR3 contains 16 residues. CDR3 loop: CASSYSSLAGINEQFF. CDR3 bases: TGTGCCAGCAGTTACTCGAGCCTAGCGGGGATCAATGAGCAGTTCTTC.

This CDR3 reads CASSEREGFYNEQFF. The CDR3 bases are TGTGCCAGCAGTGAGCGGGAGGGATTTTACAATGAGCAGTTCTTC. The genes are TRBV2 and TRBJ2-1; 9 bases are shared with TRBD2. Germline CDR1 is SNHLY and CDR2 is FYNNEI. Germline trimming cut 3 bases from V and 4 bases from J; bases unmatched to any gene: 4. This CDR3 is 15 amino acids long. The full variable domain, in which reference TRBV2 and TRBJ2-1 provide the parts outside the CDR3, is EPEVTQTPSHQVTQMGQEVILRCVPISNHLYFYWYRQILGQKVEFLVSFYNNEISEKSEIFDDQFSVERPDGSNFTLKIRSTKLEDSAMYFCASSEREGFYNEQFFGPGTRLTVL.

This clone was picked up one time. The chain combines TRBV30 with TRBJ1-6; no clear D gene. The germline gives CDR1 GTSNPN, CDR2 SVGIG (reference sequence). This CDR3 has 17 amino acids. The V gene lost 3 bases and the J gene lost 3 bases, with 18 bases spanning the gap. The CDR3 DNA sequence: TGTGCCTGGAGCAAAATGGCTTTAAGGGACTATAATTCACCCCTCCACTTT. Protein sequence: CAWSKMALRDYNSPLHF.